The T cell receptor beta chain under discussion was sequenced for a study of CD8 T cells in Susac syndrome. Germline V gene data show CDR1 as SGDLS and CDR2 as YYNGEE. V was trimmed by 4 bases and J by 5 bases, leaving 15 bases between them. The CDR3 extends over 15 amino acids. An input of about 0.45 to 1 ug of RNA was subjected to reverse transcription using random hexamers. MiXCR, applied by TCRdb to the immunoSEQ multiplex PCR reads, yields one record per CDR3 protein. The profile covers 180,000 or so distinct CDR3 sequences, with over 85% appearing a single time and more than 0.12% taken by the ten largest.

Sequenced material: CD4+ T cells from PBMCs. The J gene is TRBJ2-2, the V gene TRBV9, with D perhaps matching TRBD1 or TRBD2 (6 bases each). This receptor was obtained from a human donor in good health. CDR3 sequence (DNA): TGTGCCAGCAGCCCCACGGGGGCGACGACCGGGGAGCTGTTTTTT. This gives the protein CASSPTGATTGELFF.